A selection of T cell receptor beta chains follows, all from one sample in a study of blood T cell repertoires in COVID-19. This table comes from immunoSEQ multiplex PCR, and its TCRdb copy is limited to in-frame clones, with some not included. The sample holds 350,000 or so clones; more than 75% are singletons and the top ten take under 11%. The sample taken for sequencing was peripheral blood. These receptors originate from a woman in her 30s with COVID-19, enrolled during active disease. Each CDR3 is given with its conserved first and last residue. The D gene is left open where the match is weak. Rows give clone size only sometimes, using once, few, many, or a class for an expanded clone.

TRBV24-1	NA	TRBJ1-3	NA	11	TGTGCCACCCAGTCTGGAAACACCATATATTTT	CATQSGNTIYF
TRBV2	once	TRBJ1-5	NA	14	TGTGCCAGCAGTGAAGTGCAGGGGCCTCAGCCCCAGCATTTT	CASSEVQGPQPQHF
TRBV11-2	NA	TRBJ2-5	TRBD2	16	TGTGCCAGCAGCTTAGTTCTAGCGGGAGGCCAAGAGACCCAGTACTTC	CASSLVLAGGQETQYF
TRBV28	NA	TRBJ2-3	TRBD1	14	TGTGCCGGAAACCGGGACAGGGACACAGATACGCAGTATTTT	CAGNRDRDTDTQYF
TRBV4-1	NA	TRBJ2-7	TRBD1	15	TGCGCCAGCAGCCAAGAGCCCAGGGGGCCTTACGAGCAGTACTTC	CASSQEPRGPYEQYF
TRBV25-1	NA	TRBJ1-2	TRBD1	14	TGTGCCAGCAGAGGGGGACAGCCTAACTATGGCTACACCTTC	CASRGGQPNYGYTF
TRBV7-2	NA	TRBJ2-5	TRBD2	16	TGTGCCAGCAGCTCCCGGGTAGCGGGAAATTGGGAGACCCAGTACTTC	CASSSRVAGNWETQYF
TRBV7-2	few	TRBJ1-5	NA	14	TGTGCCAGCACCCGGAGTGCGGGCGGCCAGCCCCAGCATTTT	CASTRSAGGQPQHF
TRBV11-1	once	TRBJ2-7	NA	12	TGTGCCAGCAGCGTTGTAGAGTACGAGCAGTACTTC	CASSVVEYEQYF
TRBV2	NA	TRBJ2-1	NA	13	TGTGCCAGTGGACTCGAGGGCGGCAATGAGCAGTTCTTC	CASGLEGGNEQFF
TRBV28	NA	TRBJ1-4	NA	15	TGTGCCAGCAGTTCCACAGGGTCTGCTAATGAAAAACTGTTTTTT	CASSSTGSANEKLFF
TRBV3-1/TRBV3-2	NA	TRBJ2-1	TRBD2	15	TGTGCCAGCAGAGCTAGGGGACTAGCCTACAATGAGCAGTTCTTC	CASRARGLAYNEQFF
TRBV29-1	NA	TRBJ2-2	TRBD2	18	TGCAGCGTTGCAGGGACTAGCGGGAAGACCTTGAACACCGGGGAGCTGTTTTTT	CSVAGTSGKTLNTGELFF
TRBV2	NA	TRBJ2-3	TRBD2	16	TGTGCCAGCAGTCGACGACTAGCCGGAAGCACAGATACGCAGTATTTT	CASSRRLAGSTDTQYF